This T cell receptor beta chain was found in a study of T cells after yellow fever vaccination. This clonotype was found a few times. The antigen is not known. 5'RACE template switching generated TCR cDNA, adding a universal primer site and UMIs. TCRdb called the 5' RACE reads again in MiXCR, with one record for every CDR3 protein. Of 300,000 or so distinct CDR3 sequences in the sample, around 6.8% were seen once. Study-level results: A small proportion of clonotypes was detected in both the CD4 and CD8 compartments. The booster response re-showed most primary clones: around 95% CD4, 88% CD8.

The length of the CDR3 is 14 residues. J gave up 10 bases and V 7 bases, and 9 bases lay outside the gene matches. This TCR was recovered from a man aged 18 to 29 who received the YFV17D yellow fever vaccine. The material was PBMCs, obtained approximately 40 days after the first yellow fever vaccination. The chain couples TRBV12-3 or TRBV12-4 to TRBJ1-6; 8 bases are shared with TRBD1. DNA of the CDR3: TGTGCCAGCAACATCAGGGGGCTAGGATCACCCCTCCACTTT. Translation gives CASNIRGLGSPLHF.